A single sample gave rise to the 9 T cell receptor beta chains below, sequenced in a study of blood T cell repertoires in COVID-19. Generated by immunoSEQ multiplex PCR, the TCRdb table keeps only in-frame clones and is missing some. The sample holds 75,000 to 90,000 clones, more than 75% seen once. Material for sequencing was peripheral blood. The receptor set was obtained from an older man with active or convalescent COVID-19.

As concerns this clone: One junction end disagrees with the germline gene, perhaps due to a read error. CDR3 sequence reads: CASSQGRF. The CDR3 DNA reads as TGCGCCAGCAGTCAGGGGAGGTTT. This chain links TRBV23-1 with TRBJ1-1; D is ambiguous. TRBV23-1 is an ORF; its function is uncertain. This CDR3 has 8 amino acids.

This sequence joins TRBV6-5 and TRBJ2-3; D not resolved. Trimming took off 6 bases at V and 4 bases at J, with 17 bases between the two ends. The germline gives CDR1 MNHEY, CDR2 SVGAGI. There are 15 residues in the CDR3. DNA of the CDR3: TGTGCCAGCAGCAAACTCTCCTCGTTCCCAGATACGCAGTATTTT. This encodes CASSKLSSFPDTQYF.

The V and J genes are TRBV19 and TRBJ2-7; D may be TRBD2 (6 bases). The CDR3 has 14 residues. Trimming removed 5 bases from V and 6 bases from J, with 17 bases in between. Germline-derived CDR1 and CDR2 are LNHDA and SQIVND (reference sequence). CDR3 nucleotides: TGTGCCAGTAGTTTACGGGAGAAAGCGTGCGAGCAGTACGTC. This codes for CASSLREKACEQYV.

The V and J genes are TRBV18 and TRBJ1-2, with 8 bases lining up with TRBD1. Germline trimming cut 6 bases from V and 8 bases from J; bases unmatched to any gene: 11. Germline CDR1 is KGHSH and CDR2 is LQKENI. This CDR3 region has 14 residues. CDR3 DNA: TGTGCCAGCTCCCTCCAGGGGGCGCATCAGGGCTACACCTTC. Protein: CASSLQGAHQGYTF.

This clone appeared a single time. The chain's CDR3 is CASSQATGGSNEKLFF. CDR3 in DNA: TGTGCCAGCAGCCAAGCGACAGGGGGTAGTAATGAAAAACTGTTTTTT. The chain links TRBV14 to TRBJ1-4; 9 bases fit TRBD1. The V gene end was trimmed by 1 base and the J gene end by 4 bases; junction bases not matched to a gene: 4. CDR1 is SGHDN and CDR2 is FVKESK in the germline V gene. This CDR3 has 16 amino acids.

The chain has TRBV15 and TRBJ1-2, with D unresolved. The V end lost 4 bases, the J end lost 8 bases, and 17 bases lay between the germline ends. Germline V lookup: CDR1 LNHNV, CDR2 YYDKDF (reference sequence). CDR3 length equals 14 residues. The DNA for the CDR3 is TGTGCCACCAGCATTGATATGACGGGTTACGGCTACACCTTC. This codes for CATSIDMTGYGYTF.

This rearrangement joins TRBV19 to TRBJ1-3; TRBD1 matches at 7 bases. This CDR3 comprises 17 residues. V lost 5 bases, J lost 0 bases, and 10 bases stayed unmatched. Germline CDR1 LNHDA, CDR2 SQIVND (reference sequence). The CDR3, as DNA: TGTGCCAGTAGTGCGCGCGTACAGGGGAGCTCTGGAAACACCATATATTTT. The encoded protein is CASSARVQGSSGNTIYF.

The chain is built from TRBV6-1 and TRBJ2-4; 7 bases map to TRBD1. The germline gives CDR1 MNHNS, CDR2 SASEGT. CDR3 length: 13 residues. Trimming cost V 1 base and J 11 bases; bases outside gene matches: 5. In DNA form, the CDR3 reads TGTGCCAGCAGTGAAGAGGGACAGCGAGTTCAGTACTTC. Translated: CASSEEGQRVQYF.

This clone appeared a few times. This CDR3 is CASSLSSGVGETQYF. The DNA of the CDR3 is TGTGCCAGCAGTTTATCTAGCGGGGTGGGGGAGACCCAGTACTTC. The rearrangement links TRBV27 to TRBJ2-5, with 8 bases that match TRBD2. Per the germline V gene, CDR1 is MNHEY and CDR2 is SMNVEV (reference sequence). The J segment lost 5 bases and the V segment lost 0 bases, leaving 5 bases of the junction unmatched. The CDR3 extends over 15 amino acids.